The sequence of this T cell receptor beta chain was determined in a study of response to subunit inactivated influenza vaccine. Broader study findings: Each seasonal influenza vaccination, the authors suggested, recruits few new T cells.

This clonotype came up a few times. Antigen: not known. Germline values: CDR1 DFQATT, CDR2 SNEGSKA (reference sequence). The V segment lost 5 bases and the J segment 2 bases; nucleotides outside the gene matches: 11. The length of the CDR3 is 15 residues. Via MiXCR, TCRdb re-called the RT-PCR reads, giving one row per CDR3 protein. The sample records approximately 530,000 distinct CDR3 sequences, around 8% being singletons. The genes are TRBV20-1 and TRBJ1-2; 7 bases match TRBD1. The clonotype was recovered from a man in his fifties or sixties who received an inactivated influenza vaccine. The starting material was PBMCs from blood, obtained roughly 24 months after vaccination. In DNA form, the CDR3 reads TGCAGTGCTGGGGGATCGGGGACAGCAAACTATGGCTACACCTTC. Its protein is CSAGGSGTANYGYTF.